This T cell receptor beta chain was obtained from a study of T cells after yellow fever vaccination. Germline loops: CDR1 LGHNA, CDR2 YNFKEQ. Trimming removed 5 bases at V and 1 base at J, with 18 bases between. The CDR3 runs 18 residues. It was through 5'RACE template switching that TCR cDNA was made, with a universal primer site and UMIs added. In TCRdb, the 5' RACE reads were re-called with MiXCR into one record per CDR3 protein. The table lists some 560,000 distinct CDR3 sequences, less than 20% of them singletons. Sequences were derived from PBMCs, sampled roughly 5 days after the first yellow fever vaccination. The chain joins TRBV4-2 to TRBJ2-6; no clear D. This TCR was recovered from a man between 18 and 29 years old who received the YFV17D yellow fever vaccine. CDR3 sequence: CASSSSPGLDSGANVLTF. Written as DNA, the CDR3 is TGTGCCAGCAGCTCCTCCCCGGGTTTAGATTCTGGGGCCAACGTCCTGACTTTC.